This T cell receptor (beta chain) is from a study of T cell repertoires in cytomegalovirus infection. TCRdb re-derived calls from the reads in MiXCR, one entry per CDR3 protein. The sample lists roughly 570,000 distinct CDR3 sequences, about 39% occurring once. The CDR3 loop spans 15 amino acids. Looked up from germline, CDR1 is SGHTA and CDR2 is FQGNSA. The V end lost 6 bases, the J end lost 0 bases, and 15 bases lay between the germline ends. Worth noting for this clonotype: Its antigen is currently unknown.

The chain is built from TRBV7-2 and TRBJ2-7; weak D call: TRBD2 (6 bases). The sample was cultured PBMCs, taken from culture after CMV antigen stimulation. The source is a human donor in good health (CMV status not recorded). Some clones in this sample may be carry-over from other donors' samples. Written as DNA, the CDR3 is TGTGCCAGCAGGCCTCGGACGGGAGACTCCTACGAGCAGTACTTC. Translating gives CASRPRTGDSYEQYF.